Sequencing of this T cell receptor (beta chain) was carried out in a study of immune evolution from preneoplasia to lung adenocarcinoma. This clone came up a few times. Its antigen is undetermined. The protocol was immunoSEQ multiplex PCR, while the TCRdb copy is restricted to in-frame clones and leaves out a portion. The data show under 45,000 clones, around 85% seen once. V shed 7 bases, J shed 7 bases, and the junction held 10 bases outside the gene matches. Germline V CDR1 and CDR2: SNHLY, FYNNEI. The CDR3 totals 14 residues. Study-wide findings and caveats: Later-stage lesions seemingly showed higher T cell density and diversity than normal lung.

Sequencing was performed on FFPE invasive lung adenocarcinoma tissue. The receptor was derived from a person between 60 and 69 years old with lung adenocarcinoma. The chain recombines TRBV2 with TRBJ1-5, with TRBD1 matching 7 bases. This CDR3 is CASKDRTGAQPQHF. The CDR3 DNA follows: TGTGCCAGCAAGGACAGGACAGGCGCGCAGCCCCAGCATTTT.